The source of this T cell receptor beta chain is a study of cytomegalovirus exposure and HLA in healthy donors. The wider study: Samples from HLA-typed donors yielded 85 million to 95 million unique TCRs in an early data release. Study-level findings and limits: Evidence from a later analysis indicated that most CMV-associated TCR beta chains looked HLA-restricted. Sequencing probably produced one cluster of sequence variants that were highly shared.

Trimming stripped 5 bases from V and 9 bases from J, with 8 bases between. Germline-derived CDR1 and CDR2 are MNHNY and SVGAGI (reference sequence). The CDR3 loop spans 11 amino acids. To note about this clone: What it binds is unknown.

Amplification used 60 Vbeta primers and 13 Jbeta primers. Per the study methods: A later analysis tallied 80 million to 100 million unique TCR beta chains, around 12 million of them shared. TCRdb's table, derived via immunoSEQ multiplex PCR, lists solely in-frame clones and lacks some. V and J calls and clone size are as listed in that table; D and trimming were resolved from the DNA. The table shows about 160,000 clones, with 55% to 75% occurring only once. The chain combines TRBV6-6 with TRBJ2-1; no clear D gene. Sequenced: PBMCs. The TCR was taken from a woman aged 60-75 years in good health and CMV-seropositive. CDR3 DNA: TGTGCCAGCAGTAGGAGTGTTGAGCAGTTCTTC. Its translation is CASSRSVEQFF.